The sequence of this T cell receptor beta chain was determined in a study of control samples from healthy donors and cancer patients (dated by TCRdb to 2020 to 2021). About this clone: Its antigen remains unidentified. Per-base qualities were not stored, and no clone one base away is much larger. Different DNA sequences within this sample yield the same CDR3.

CDR1 and CDR2 were assigned from the germline V gene as MNHEY and SVGEGT. CDR3 length: 12 amino acids, cysteine to phenylalanine. The kept DNA is CDR3 alone, 36 bases in frame from the first base. Trimming costs V 0 bases and J 2 bases, and their ends lie 2 bases apart. Preparation of the library involved the immunoSEQ multiplex PCR assay. TCRdb mirrors the immuneACCESS table, restricted to in-frame sequences. Some clones are absent from its copies; in checked studies, under half trace to an unresolved V gene, and the reason for the others is unknown. Recorded for this sample are some 120,000 clones; about 90% of them occurred a single time. The top ten clones comprise around 1.7% of the sample.

This sequence originates from a man aged 18 to 29 in good health. The rearrangement joined TRBV6-2 or TRBV6-3 to TRBJ2-7; confidence is insufficient to name the D gene. Sequences were obtained from blood. The DNA reads TGTGCCAGCAGTTACTCGCCCTACGAGCAGTACTTC. This codes for CASSYSPYEQYF.